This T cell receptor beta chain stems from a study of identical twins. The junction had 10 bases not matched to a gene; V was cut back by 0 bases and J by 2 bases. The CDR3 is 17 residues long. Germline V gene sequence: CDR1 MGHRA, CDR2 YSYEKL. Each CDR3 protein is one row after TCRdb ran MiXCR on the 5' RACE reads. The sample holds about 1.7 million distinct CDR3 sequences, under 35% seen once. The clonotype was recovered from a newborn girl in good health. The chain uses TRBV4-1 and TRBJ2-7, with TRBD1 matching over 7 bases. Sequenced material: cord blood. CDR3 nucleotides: TGCGCCAGCAGCCAAGAATCGTGGTTACAGGGGACCTACGAGCAGTACTTC. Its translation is CASSQESWLQGTYEQYF.